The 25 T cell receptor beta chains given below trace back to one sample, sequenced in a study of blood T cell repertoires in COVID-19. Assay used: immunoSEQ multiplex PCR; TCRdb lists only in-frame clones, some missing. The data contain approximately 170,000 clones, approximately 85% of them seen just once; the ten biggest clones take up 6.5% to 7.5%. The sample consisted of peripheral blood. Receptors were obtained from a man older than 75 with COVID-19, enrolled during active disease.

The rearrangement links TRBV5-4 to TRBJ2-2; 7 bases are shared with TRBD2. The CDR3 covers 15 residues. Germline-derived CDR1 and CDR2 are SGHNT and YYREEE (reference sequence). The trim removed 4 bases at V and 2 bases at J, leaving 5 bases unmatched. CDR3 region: CASSASGKNTGELFF. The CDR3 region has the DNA TGTGCCAGCAGCGCGAGCGGGAAAAACACCGGGGAGCTGTTTTTT.

The CDR3 nucleotides read TGTGCCAGCTCAACTTCGGAGGGAGGCACTGAAGCTTTCTTT. It yields the protein CASSTSEGGTEAFF. This chain connects TRBV18 to TRBJ1-1; D unresolved. This CDR3 region has 14 residues. Looked up from germline, CDR1 is KGHSH and CDR2 is LQKENI. Trimming pared 5 bases from V and 4 bases from J, leaving 14 bases between.

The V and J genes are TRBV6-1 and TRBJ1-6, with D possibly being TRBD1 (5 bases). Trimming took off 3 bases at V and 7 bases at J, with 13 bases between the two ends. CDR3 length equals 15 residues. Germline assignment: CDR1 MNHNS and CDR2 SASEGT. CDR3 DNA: TGTGCCAGCAGTGAGGCTGGGGGGGGGAATTCACCCCTCCACTTT. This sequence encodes CASSEAGGGNSPLHF.

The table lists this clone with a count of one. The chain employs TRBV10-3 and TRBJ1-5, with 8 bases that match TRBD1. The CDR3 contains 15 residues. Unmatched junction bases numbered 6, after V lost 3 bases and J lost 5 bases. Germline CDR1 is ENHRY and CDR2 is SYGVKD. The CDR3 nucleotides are TGTGCCATCAGTGAAAGGACAGGGTCTGATCAGCCCCAGCATTTT. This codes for CAISERTGSDQPQHF.

The CDR3 coding sequence is TGCGCCAGCAGCCAATCGGGACAAAGCTCCTACGAGCAGTACTTC. Translating it yields CASSQSGQSSYEQYF. The V and J genes are TRBV5-1 and TRBJ2-7; TRBD1 might be the D (6 bases). Trimming removed 4 bases from V and 0 bases from J, with 14 bases in between. The CDR3 sequence is 15 residues long. Germline-derived CDR1 and CDR2 are SGHRS and YFSETQ.

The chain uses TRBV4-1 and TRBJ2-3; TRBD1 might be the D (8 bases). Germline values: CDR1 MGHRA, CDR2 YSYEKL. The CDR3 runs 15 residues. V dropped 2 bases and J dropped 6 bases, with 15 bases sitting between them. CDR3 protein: CASSQQAQGGDTQYF. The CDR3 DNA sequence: TGCGCCAGCAGCCAACAGGCACAGGGGGGGGATACGCAGTATTTT.

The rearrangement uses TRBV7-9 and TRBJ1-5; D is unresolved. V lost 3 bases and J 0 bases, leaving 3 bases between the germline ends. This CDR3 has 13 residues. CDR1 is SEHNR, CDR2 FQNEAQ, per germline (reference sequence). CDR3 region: CASSFSSNQPQHF. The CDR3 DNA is TGTGCCAGCAGCTTCAGTAGCAATCAGCCCCAGCATTTT.

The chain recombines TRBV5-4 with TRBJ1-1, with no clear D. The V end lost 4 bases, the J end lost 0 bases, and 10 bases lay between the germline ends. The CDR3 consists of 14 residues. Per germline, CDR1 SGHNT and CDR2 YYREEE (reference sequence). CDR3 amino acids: CASSRTGMNTEAFF. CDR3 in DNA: TGTGCCAGCAGCAGAACCGGGATGAACACTGAAGCTTTCTTT.

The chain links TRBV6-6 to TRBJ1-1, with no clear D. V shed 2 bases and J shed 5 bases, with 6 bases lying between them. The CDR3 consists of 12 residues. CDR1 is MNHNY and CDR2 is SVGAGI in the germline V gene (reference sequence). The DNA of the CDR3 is TGTGCCAGCAGTTACGCGGGAACTGAAGCTTTCTTT. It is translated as CASSYAGTEAFF.

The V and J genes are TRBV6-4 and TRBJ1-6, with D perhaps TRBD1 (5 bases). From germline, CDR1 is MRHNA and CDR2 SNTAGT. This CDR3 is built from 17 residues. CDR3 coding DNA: TGTATGCTAGTGGGGGGGTGGGCAAGCTCCTATAATTCACCCCTCCACTTT. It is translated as CMLVGGWASSYNSPLHF.

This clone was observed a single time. The CDR3 nucleotides read TGTGCCAGCAGCTTCACAGGGGCTTCACCCCTCCACTTT. This translates into CASSFTGASPLHF. The chain employs TRBV7-9 and TRBJ1-6, with 7 bases identical to TRBD1. Germline V gene lookup returns CDR1 SEHNR and CDR2 FQNEAQ (reference sequence). This CDR3 region has 13 residues. V trimming: 3 bases; J trimming: 9 bases; junction bases outside the gene matches: 2.

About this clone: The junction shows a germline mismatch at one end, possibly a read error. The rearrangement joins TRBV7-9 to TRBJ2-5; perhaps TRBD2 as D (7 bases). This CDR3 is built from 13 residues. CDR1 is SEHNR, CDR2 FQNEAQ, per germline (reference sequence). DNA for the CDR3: TGTGCCAGCAGCTTAGAAACGGACCAAGGGGGGGACTTC. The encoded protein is CASSLETDQGGDF.

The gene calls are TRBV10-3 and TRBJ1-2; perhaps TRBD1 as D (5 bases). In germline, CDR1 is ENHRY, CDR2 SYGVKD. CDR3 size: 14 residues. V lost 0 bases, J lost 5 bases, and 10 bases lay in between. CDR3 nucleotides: TGTGCCATCAGTGAGTCGGCCAGGGTTTATGGCTACACCTTC. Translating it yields CAISESARVYGYTF.

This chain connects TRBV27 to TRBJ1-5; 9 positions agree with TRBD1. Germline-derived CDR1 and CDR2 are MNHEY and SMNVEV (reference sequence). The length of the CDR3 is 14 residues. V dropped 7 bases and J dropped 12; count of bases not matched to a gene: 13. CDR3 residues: CASIKQGAPHFQHF. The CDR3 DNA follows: TGTGCCAGCATCAAACAGGGGGCTCCTCATTTCCAGCATTTT.

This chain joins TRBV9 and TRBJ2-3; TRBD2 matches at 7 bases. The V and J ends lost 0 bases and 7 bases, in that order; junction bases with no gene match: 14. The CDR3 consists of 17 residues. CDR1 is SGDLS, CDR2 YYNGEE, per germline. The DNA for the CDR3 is TGTGCCAGCAGCGTAGGAATTGGAACGGGGGGACGATATACGCAGTATTTT. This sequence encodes CASSVGIGTGGRYTQYF.

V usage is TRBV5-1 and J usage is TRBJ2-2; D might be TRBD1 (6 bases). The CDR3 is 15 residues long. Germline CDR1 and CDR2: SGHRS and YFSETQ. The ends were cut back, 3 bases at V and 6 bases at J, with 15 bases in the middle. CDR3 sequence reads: CASSSGTRRSGELFF. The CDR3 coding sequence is TGCGCCAGCAGCTCCGGGACAAGAAGGTCCGGGGAGCTGTTTTTT.

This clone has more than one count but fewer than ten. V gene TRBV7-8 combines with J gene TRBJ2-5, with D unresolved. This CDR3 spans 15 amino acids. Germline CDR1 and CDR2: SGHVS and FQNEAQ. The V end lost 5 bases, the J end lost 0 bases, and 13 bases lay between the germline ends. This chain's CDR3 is CASSPQLSYQETQYF. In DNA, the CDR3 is TGTGCCAGCAGCCCGCAACTCTCGTACCAAGAGACCCAGTACTTC.

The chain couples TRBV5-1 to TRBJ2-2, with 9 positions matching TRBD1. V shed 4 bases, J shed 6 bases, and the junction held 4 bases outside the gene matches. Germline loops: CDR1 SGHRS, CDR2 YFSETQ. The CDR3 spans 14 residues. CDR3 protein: CASSERTGAGELFF. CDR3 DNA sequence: TGCGCCAGCAGCGAGCGGACAGGGGCCGGGGAGCTGTTTTTT. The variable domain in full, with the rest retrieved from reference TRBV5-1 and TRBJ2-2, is KAGVTQTPRYLIKTRGQQVTLSCSPISGHRSVSWYQQTPGQGLQFLFEYFSETQRNKGNFPGRFSGRQFSNSRSEMNVSTLELGDSALYLCASSERTGAGELFFGEGSRLTVL.

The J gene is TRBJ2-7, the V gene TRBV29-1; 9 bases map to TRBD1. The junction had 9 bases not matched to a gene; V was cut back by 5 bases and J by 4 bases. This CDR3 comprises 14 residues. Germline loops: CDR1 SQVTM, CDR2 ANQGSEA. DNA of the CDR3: TGCAGCGTTTTACGGGACAGGGACGGTTACGAGCAGTACTTC. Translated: CSVLRDRDGYEQYF.

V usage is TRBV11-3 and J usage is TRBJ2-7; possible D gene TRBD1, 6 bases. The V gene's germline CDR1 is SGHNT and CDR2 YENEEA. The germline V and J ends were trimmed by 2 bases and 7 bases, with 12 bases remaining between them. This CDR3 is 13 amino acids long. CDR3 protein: CASSLNRVGEQYF. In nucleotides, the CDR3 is TGTGCCAGCAGCTTAAACAGGGTTGGGGAGCAGTACTTC.

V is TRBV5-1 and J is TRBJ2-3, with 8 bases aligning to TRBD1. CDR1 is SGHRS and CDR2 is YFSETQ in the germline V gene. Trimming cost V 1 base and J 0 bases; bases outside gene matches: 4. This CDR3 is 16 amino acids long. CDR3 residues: CASSLQGALSTDTQYF. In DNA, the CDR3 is TGCGCCAGCAGCTTGCAGGGGGCCCTTAGCACAGATACGCAGTATTTT.

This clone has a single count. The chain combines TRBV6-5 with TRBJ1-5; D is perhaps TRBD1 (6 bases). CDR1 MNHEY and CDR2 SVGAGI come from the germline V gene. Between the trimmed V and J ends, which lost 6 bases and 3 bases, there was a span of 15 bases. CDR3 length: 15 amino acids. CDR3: CASSLSDSPNQPQHF. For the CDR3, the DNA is TGTGCCAGCAGCCTTTCGGACAGTCCCAATCAGCCCCAGCATTTT.

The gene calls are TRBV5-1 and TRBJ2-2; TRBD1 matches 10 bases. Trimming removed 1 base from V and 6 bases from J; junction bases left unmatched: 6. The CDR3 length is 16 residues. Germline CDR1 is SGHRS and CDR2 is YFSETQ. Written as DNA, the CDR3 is TGCGCCAGCAGCTTGACGGGACAGGGGTTTGCCGGGGAGCTGTTTTTT. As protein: CASSLTGQGFAGELFF. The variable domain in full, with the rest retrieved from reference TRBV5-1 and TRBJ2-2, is KAGVTQTPRYLIKTRGQQVTLSCSPISGHRSVSWYQQTPGQGLQFLFEYFSETQRNKGNFPGRFSGRQFSNSRSEMNVSTLELGDSALYLCASSLTGQGFAGELFFGEGSRLTVL.

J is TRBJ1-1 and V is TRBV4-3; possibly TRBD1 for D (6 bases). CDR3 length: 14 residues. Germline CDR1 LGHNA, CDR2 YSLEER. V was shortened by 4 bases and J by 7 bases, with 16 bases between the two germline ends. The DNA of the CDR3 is TGCGCCAGCAGCCTAAGCTACAGGGATGTTGAAGCTTTCTTT. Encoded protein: CASSLSYRDVEAFF.

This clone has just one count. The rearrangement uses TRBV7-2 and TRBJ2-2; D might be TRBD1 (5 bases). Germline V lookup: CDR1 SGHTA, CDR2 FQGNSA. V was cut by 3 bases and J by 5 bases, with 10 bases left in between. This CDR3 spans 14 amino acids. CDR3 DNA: TGTGCCAGCAGCTTTACTCCAGGGACCGGGGAGCTGTTTTTT. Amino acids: CASSFTPGTGELFF.